Listed below are T cell receptor beta chains from one sample, sequenced in a study of cytomegalovirus exposure and HLA in healthy donors. Sequenced by immunoSEQ multiplex PCR; TCRdb stores in-frame clones only, minus some. Here the sample spans hundreds of thousands of clones, 75% to 80% being singletons. The sample comprised PBMCs. Receptors originate from a male donor in good health and CMV-seronegative. Each CDR3 is given with its conserved first and last residue. A D gene is named only where the DNA matches it firmly. Rows may omit the clone size; those that give it use once, few, many or a size class.

cdr3_length | clone_size | d_call | j_call | v_call | cdr3_aa | cdr3_nt
14 | - | TRBD1 | TRBJ1-1 | TRBV19 | CASTIGTGGTEAFF | TGTGCCAGTACCATTGGGACAGGCGGCACTGAGGCTTTCTTT
17 | - | TRBD2 | TRBJ2-3 | TRBV25-1 | CASSENLREGGGDTQYF | TGTGCCAGCAGTGAAAACCTTCGGGAGGGCGGGGGAGATACGCAGTATTTT
14 | - | TRBD1 | TRBJ2-7 | TRBV5-5 | CASSYRGGWYEQYF | TGTGCCAGCAGCTACAGGGGTGGTTGGTACGAGCAGTACTTC
14 | - | TRBD1 | TRBJ1-5 | TRBV18 | CASSPRDSVQPQHF | TGTGCCAGCTCGCCCCGGGACAGTGTCCAGCCCCAGCATTTT
13 | few | - | TRBJ2-7 | TRBV28 | CASSGDWNYEQYF | TGTGCCAGCAGTGGGGACTGGAACTACGAGCAGTACTTC
13 | few | - | TRBJ1-6 | TRBV19 | CASSLQLYSPLHF | TGTGCCAGTAGTCTACAGCTTTATTCACCCCTCCACTTT
15 | - | - | TRBJ2-7 | TRBV18 | CASFFLAASSYEQYF | TGTGCCAGCTTCTTTTTAGCGGCTAGCTCCTACGAGCAGTACTTC
19 | - | TRBD2 | TRBJ2-5 | TRBV28 | CASSLGWASGGPYQETQYF | TGTGCCAGCAGTTTGGGTTGGGCTAGCGGGGGGCCGTACCAAGAGACCCAGTACTTC
16 | few | - | TRBJ1-2 | TRBV7-6 | CASSFEEAGLRYGYTF | TGTGCCAGCAGCTTCGAGGAGGCAGGCCTGCGCTATGGCTACACCTTC
15 | - | TRBD2 | TRBJ2-1 | TRBV6-4 | CASSARGGAGNEQFF | TGTGCCAGCAGTGCCCGCGGGGGGGCGGGGAATGAGCAGTTCTTC
17 | - | TRBD2 | TRBJ2-2 | TRBV11-3 | CASSLVRLAGIPGELFF | TGTGCCAGCAGCTTAGTTAGACTAGCGGGAATCCCCGGGGAGCTGTTTTTT
13 | - | - | TRBJ2-2 | TRBV7-3 | CASSLGQFGELFF | TGTGCCAGCAGCTTAGGACAGTTCGGGGAGCTGTTTTTT
20 | once | TRBD1 | TRBJ2-2 | TRBV18 | CASSPREQGFGRTNTGELFF | TGTGCCAGCTCACCCCGCGAACAGGGGTTTGGTCGTACGAACACCGGGGAGCTGTTTTTT
15 | many | - | TRBJ2-7 | TRBV6-1 | CASSEETGASYEQYF | TGTGCCAGCAGTGAAGAAACAGGCGCCTCCTACGAGCAGTACTTC
14 | - | - | TRBJ2-2 | TRBV30 | CAWSHRGGTGELFF | TGTGCCTGGTCCCACAGGGGGGGCACCGGGGAGCTGTTTTTT
17 | - | TRBD1 | TRBJ1-3 | TRBV25-1 | CASSEWSTGSSGNTIYF | TGTGCCAGCAGTGAATGGTCGACAGGGTCCTCTGGAAACACCATATATTTT
13 | - | TRBD1 | TRBJ1-2 | TRBV30 | CAWEKTGIYGYTF | TGTGCCTGGGAGAAGACAGGGATCTATGGCTACACCTTC
15 | - | - | TRBJ2-3 | TRBV13 | CASSSRDTFTDTQYF | TGTGCCAGCAGCTCCCGGGACACATTCACAGATACGCAGTATTTT
14 | - | - | TRBJ1-6 | TRBV6-5 | CASSSYGGNSPLHF | TGTGCCAGCAGTAGTTATGGAGGTAATTCACCCCTCCACTTT
12 | - | - | TRBJ1-4 | TRBV29-1 | CSVVGKSEKLFF | TGCAGCGTAGTCGGGAAGAGTGAAAAACTGTTTTTT
14 | - | TRBD1 | TRBJ2-7 | TRBV27 | CASSLGQGYYEQYF | TGTGCCAGCAGTCTGGGACAGGGGTACTACGAGCAGTACTTC
14 | - | - | TRBJ1-1 | TRBV4-1 | CASSQATGTTEAFF | TGCGCCAGCAGCCAAGCTACAGGAACTACTGAAGCTTTCTTT
15 | - | TRBD1 | TRBJ2-7 | TRBV18 | CASSPRTGGIGEQYF | TGTGCCAGCTCACCACGGACAGGGGGGATAGGGGAGCAGTACTTC
13 | - | - | TRBJ2-7 | TRBV28 | CASSWPGPGEQYF | TGTGCCAGCAGTTGGCCAGGGCCGGGCGAGCAGTACTTC
16 | - | TRBD1 | TRBJ2-7 | TRBV29-1 | CSVESAGDSITYEQYF | TGCAGCGTTGAATCAGCCGGGGACAGTATAACCTACGAGCAGTACTTC
18 | - | - | TRBJ1-1 | TRBV12-2 | CASRLAPDPRRRGTEAFF | TGTGCAAGTCGCTTAGCTCCCGACCCGAGGAGGAGGGGCACTGAAGCTTTCTTT
15 | - | - | TRBJ2-6 | TRBV27 | CASSSRVTGANVLTF | TGTGCCAGCAGCTCCAGGGTCACCGGGGCCAACGTCCTGACTTTC
15 | once | - | TRBJ1-4 | TRBV7-9 | CASSPRGTGNEKLFF | TGTGCCAGCAGTCCCAGGGGAACCGGTAATGAAAAACTGTTTTTT
16 | - | - | TRBJ1-5 | TRBV6-1 | CASSEPTGSSNQPQHF | TGTGCCAGCAGTGAACCAACAGGGAGCAGCAATCAGCCCCAGCATTTT
14 | - | TRBD1 | TRBJ1-2 | TRBV4-2 | CASSRTDRDYGYTF | TGTGCCAGCAGCCGAACTGACAGGGACTATGGCTACACCTTC
16 | few | TRBD1 | TRBJ2-5 | TRBV6-1 | CASSDRTGAWGETQYF | TGTGCCAGCAGTGATAGGACAGGGGCGTGGGGAGAGACCCAGTACTTC
12 | - | - | TRBJ1-5 | TRBV18 | CASSPRGTAQHF | TGTGCCAGCTCACCGAGAGGGACTGCCCAGCATTTT
12 | - | - | TRBJ2-1 | TRBV7-9 | CSSSQTSHEQFF | TGTTCCAGCAGCCAAACTAGCCATGAGCAGTTCTTC
12 | few | - | TRBJ1-6 | TRBV28 | CASLGLNSPLHF | TGTGCCAGTCTGGGGCTGAATTCACCCCTCCACTTT
14 | - | - | TRBJ2-7 | TRBV7-8 | CASSLRQGPYEQYF | TGTGCCAGCAGCTTAAGGCAGGGCCCCTACGAGCAGTACTTC
16 | - | TRBD1 | TRBJ2-7 | TRBV15 | CATSRGAGGFDYEQYF | TGTGCCACCAGCAGAGGAGCAGGGGGTTTTGATTACGAGCAGTACTTC
15 | few | TRBD1 | TRBJ2-5 | TRBV5-4 | CASSFRRTGQETQYF | TGTGCCAGCAGCTTCCGAAGGACAGGCCAAGAGACCCAGTACTTC
15 | - | TRBD1 | TRBJ2-7 | TRBV6-1 | CASSVAGTGTYEQYF | TGTGCCAGCAGCGTAGCCGGGACAGGGACCTACGAGCAGTACTTC
19 | - | - | TRBJ2-3 | TRBV9 | CASSVISGSAVVRTDTQYF | TGTGCCAGCAGCGTAATCTCGGGGTCAGCGGTGGTTCGCACAGATACGCAGTATTTT
14 | - | - | TRBJ1-1 | TRBV5-1 | CASSFDRMNTEAFF | TGCGCCAGCAGCTTTGACAGGATGAACACTGAAGCTTTCTTT
16 | - | - | TRBJ1-1 | TRBV9 | CASSEPREGMNTEAFF | TGTGCCAGCAGCGAGCCCCGAGAGGGCATGAACACTGAAGCTTTCTTT
12 | - | - | TRBJ2-7 | TRBV5-8 | CASKRVSYEQYF | TGTGCCAGCAAGCGGGTCTCCTACGAGCAGTACTTC
13 | - | - | TRBJ2-7 | TRBV6-1 | CASSRDTLREQYF | TGTGCCAGCAGTAGGGACACCCTGAGGGAGCAGTACTTC
16 | - | TRBD2 | TRBJ2-1 | TRBV18 | CASSPWKAGGLNEQFF | TGTGCCAGCTCACCATGGAAAGCGGGGGGGCTCAATGAGCAGTTCTTC
18 | - | TRBD2 | TRBJ2-1 | TRBV12-5 | CASGTSTGTSLPRHEQFF | TGTGCTAGTGGAACCTCGACCGGGACTAGCCTTCCTCGACATGAGCAGTTCTTC
13 | - | - | TRBJ2-1 | TRBV7-2 | CASTPGLLSEQFF | TGTGCCAGCACCCCCGGTTTGCTTTCTGAGCAGTTCTTC
14 | - | TRBD2 | TRBJ2-3 | TRBV18 | CASSLGTSGDTQYF | TGTGCCAGCTCACTCGGGACTAGCGGGGATACGCAGTATTTT
14 | - | - | TRBJ1-2 | TRBV27 | CASTAQRGTWGYTF | TGTGCCAGCACCGCGCAACGGGGGACCTGGGGCTACACCTTC
16 | few | TRBD1 | TRBJ2-5 | TRBV18 | CASSPPGTGRGETQYF | TGTGCCAGCTCACCACCTGGGACAGGGAGGGGAGAGACCCAGTACTTC
16 | - | TRBD2 | TRBJ2-2 | TRBV4-2 | CASSQGLAGGEGELFF | TGTGCCAGCAGCCAAGGGCTAGCGGGGGGGGAGGGGGAGCTGTTTTTT
13 | - | TRBD1 | TRBJ2-1 | TRBV6-4 | CASSVGQGDEQFF | TGTGCCAGCAGTGTAGGACAGGGGGATGAGCAGTTCTTC